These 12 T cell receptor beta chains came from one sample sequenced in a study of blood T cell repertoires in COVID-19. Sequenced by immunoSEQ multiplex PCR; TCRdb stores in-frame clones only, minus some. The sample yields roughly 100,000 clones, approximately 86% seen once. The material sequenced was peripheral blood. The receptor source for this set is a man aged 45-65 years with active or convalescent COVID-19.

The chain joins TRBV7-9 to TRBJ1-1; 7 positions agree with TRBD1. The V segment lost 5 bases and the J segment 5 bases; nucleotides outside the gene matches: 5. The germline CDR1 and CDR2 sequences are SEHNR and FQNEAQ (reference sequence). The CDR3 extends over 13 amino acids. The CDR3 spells CASSQSTGTEAFF. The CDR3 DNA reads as TGTGCCAGCAGCCAGTCGACAGGGACTGAAGCTTTCTTT. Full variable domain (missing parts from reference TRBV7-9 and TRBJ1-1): DTGVSQNPRHKITKRGQNVTFRCDPISEHNRLYWYRQTLGQGPEFLTYFQNEAQLEKSRLLSDRFSAERPKGSFSTLEIQRTEQGDSAMYLCASSQSTGTEAFFGQGTRLTVV.

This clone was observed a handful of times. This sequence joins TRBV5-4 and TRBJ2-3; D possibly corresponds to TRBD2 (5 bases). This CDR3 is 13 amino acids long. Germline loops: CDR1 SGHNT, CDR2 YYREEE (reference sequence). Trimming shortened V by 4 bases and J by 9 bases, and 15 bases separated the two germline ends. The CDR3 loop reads CASSVGPGGTQYF. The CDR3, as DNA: TGTGCCAGCAGCGTGGGTCCCGGAGGAACGCAGTATTTT.

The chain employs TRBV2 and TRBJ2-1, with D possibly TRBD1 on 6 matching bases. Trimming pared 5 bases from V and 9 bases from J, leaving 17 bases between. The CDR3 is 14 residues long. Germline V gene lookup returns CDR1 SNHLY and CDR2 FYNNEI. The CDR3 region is CASSLNMGAGEQFF. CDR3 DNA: TGTGCCAGCAGTCTTAACATGGGGGCGGGTGAGCAGTTCTTC. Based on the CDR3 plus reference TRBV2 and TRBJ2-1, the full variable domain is EPEVTQTPSHQVTQMGQEVILRCVPISNHLYFYWYRQILGQKVEFLVSFYNNEISEKSEIFDDQFSVERPDGSNFTLKIRSTKLEDSAMYFCASSLNMGAGEQFFGPGTRLTVL.

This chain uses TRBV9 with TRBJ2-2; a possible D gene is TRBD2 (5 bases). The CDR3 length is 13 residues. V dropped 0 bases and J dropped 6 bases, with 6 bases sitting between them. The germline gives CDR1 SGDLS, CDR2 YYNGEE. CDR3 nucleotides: TGTGCCAGCAGCGTAGTGGAGGCCGGGGAGCTGTTTTTT. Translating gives CASSVVEAGELFF.

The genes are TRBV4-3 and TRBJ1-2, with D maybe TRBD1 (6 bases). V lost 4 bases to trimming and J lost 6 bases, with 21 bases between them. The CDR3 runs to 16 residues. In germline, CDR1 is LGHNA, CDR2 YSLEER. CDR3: CASSREQGGFPHGYTF. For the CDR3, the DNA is TGCGCCAGCAGCCGCGAACAGGGCGGATTTCCCCATGGCTACACCTTC.

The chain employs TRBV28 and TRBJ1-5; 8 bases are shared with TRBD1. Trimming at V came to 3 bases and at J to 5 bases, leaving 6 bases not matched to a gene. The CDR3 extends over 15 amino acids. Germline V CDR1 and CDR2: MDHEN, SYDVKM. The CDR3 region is CASSFLGQVDQPQHF. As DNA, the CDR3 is TGTGCCAGCAGTTTCCTGGGACAGGTTGATCAGCCCCAGCATTTT.

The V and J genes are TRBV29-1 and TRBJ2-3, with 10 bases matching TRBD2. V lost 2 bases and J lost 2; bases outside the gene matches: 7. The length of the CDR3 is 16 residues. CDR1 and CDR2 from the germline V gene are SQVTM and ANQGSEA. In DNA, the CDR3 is TGCAGCGTTGAACTAGCGGGGGACCCGAACACAGATACGCAGTATTTT. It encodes CSVELAGDPNTDTQYF.

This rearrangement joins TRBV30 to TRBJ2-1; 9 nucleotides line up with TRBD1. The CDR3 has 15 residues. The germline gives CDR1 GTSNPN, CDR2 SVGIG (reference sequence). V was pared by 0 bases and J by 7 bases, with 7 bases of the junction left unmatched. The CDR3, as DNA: TGTGCCTGGAGTGTACTACAGGGGGCGCGGAATGAGCAGTTCTTC. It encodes CAWSVLQGARNEQFF.

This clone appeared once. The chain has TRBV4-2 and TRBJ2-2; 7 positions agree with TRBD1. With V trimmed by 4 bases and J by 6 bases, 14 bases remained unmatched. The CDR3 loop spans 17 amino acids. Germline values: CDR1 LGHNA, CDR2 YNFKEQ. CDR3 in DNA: TGTGCCAGCAGCCCCCCCCCGGGACAGCAAAACGCCGGGGAGCTGTTTTTT. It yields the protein CASSPPPGQQNAGELFF.

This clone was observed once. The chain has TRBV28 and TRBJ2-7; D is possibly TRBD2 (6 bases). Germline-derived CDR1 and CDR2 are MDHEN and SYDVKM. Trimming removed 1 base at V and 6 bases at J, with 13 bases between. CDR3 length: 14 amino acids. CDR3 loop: CASSLYREIGEQYF. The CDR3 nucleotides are TGTGCCAGCAGTTTATATCGGGAGATCGGCGAGCAGTACTTC.

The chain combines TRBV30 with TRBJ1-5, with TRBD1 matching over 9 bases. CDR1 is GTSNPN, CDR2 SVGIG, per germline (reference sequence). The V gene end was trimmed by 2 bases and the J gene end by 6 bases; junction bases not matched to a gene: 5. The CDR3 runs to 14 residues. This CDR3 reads CAWSKGQGGQPQHF. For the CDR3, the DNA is TGTGCCTGGAGTAAGGGACAGGGTGGTCAGCCCCAGCATTTT.

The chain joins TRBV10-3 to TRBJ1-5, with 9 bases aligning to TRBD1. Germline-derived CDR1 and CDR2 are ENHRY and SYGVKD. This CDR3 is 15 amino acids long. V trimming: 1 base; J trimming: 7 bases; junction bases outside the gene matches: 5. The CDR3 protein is CAISEWDRAEQPQHF. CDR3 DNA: TGTGCCATCAGTGAGTGGGACAGGGCGGAGCAGCCCCAGCATTTT.